This T cell receptor delta chain was documented in a study of Vδ1+ human thymocytes. The study, taken as a whole, reports: In the thymus, TRG and TRD repertoires looked highly polyclonal with Gaussian CDR3 lengths.

Sequences come from RNA converted to cDNA by reverse transcription. Multiplex PCR used pooled V-gene forward primers and a constant-region reverse primer to amplify CDR3s. TCRdb re-identified clones in the multiplex PCR reads via CATT. The sample records about 58,000 delta-chain clones, approximately 16% being singletons. Germline-derived CDR1 and CDR2 are TSWWSYY and QGS. V lost 2 bases, J lost 3 bases, and 18 bases stayed unmatched. CDR3 length equals 20 residues. This clone was seen only a few times. Its antigen is not known. Sample: Vdelta1+ gamma-delta thymocytes from the thymus. Specified subset: FACS-sorted CD3+ TCRalphabeta- TCRVdelta1+ TCRVdelta2- thymocytes. J is TRDJ1 and V is TRDV1; TRDD3 matches 10 bases. The source of this sequence is a girl less than two years old who had congenital heart surgery. CDR3 sequence reads: CALGEKTLVTSTGGSDKLIF. The DNA for the CDR3 is TGTGCTCTTGGGGAAAAGACACTAGTGACGTCCACTGGGGGATCCGATAAACTCATCTTT.